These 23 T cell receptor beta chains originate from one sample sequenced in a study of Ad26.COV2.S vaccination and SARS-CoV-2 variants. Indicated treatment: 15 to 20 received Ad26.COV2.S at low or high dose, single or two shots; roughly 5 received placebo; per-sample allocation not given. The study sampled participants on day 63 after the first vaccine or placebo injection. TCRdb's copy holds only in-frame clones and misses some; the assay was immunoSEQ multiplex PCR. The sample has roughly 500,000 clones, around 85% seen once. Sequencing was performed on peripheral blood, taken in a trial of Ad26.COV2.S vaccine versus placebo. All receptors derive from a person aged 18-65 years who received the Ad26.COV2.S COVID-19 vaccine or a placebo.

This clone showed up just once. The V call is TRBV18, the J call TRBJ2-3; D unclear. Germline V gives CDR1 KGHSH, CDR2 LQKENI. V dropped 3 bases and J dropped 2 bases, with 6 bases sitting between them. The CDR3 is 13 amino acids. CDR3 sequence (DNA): TGTGCCAGCTCACCTTTGCCCACAGATACGCAGTATTTT. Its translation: CASSPLPTDTQYF. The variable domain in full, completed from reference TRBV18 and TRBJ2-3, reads NAGVMQNPRHLVRRRGQEARLRCSPMKGHSHVYWYRQLPEEGLKFMVYLQKENIIDESGMPKERFSAEFPKEGPSILRIQQVVRGDSAAYFCASSPLPTDTQYFGPGTRLTVL.

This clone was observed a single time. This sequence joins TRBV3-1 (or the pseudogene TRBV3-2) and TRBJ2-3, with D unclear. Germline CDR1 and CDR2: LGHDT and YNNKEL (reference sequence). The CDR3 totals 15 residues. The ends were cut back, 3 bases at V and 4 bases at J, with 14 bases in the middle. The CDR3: CASSQTRKTPDTQYF. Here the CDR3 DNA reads TGTGCCAGCAGCCAGACCCGGAAGACCCCAGATACGCAGTATTTT.

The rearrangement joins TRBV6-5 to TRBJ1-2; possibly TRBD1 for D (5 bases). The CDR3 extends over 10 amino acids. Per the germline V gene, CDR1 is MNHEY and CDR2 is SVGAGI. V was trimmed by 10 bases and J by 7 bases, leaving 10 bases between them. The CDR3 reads CATRGVGYTF. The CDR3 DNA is TGTGCCACCCGAGGGGTTGGCTACACCTTC.

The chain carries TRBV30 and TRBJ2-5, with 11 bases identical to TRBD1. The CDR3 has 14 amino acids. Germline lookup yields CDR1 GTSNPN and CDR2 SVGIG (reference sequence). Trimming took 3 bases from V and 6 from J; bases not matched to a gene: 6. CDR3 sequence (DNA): TGTGCCTGGAGCAGCCGGGACAGGGGGAAGACCCAGTACTTC. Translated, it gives CAWSSRDRGKTQYF.

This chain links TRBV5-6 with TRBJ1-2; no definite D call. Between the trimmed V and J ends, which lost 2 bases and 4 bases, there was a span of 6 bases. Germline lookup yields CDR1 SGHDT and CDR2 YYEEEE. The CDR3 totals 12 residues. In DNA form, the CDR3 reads TGTGCCAGCAGCTTCGACGGCTATGGCTACACCTTC. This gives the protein CASSFDGYGYTF.

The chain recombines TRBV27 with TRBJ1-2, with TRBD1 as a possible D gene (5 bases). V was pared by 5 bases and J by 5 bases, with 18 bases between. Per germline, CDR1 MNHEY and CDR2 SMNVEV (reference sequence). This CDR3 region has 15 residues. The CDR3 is CASSPSGTAAYGYTF. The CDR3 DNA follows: TGTGCCAGCAGTCCCAGCGGGACTGCTGCATATGGCTACACCTTC.

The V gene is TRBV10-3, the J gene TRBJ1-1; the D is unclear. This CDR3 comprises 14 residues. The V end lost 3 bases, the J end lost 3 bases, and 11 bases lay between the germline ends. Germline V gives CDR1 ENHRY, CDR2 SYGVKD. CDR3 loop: CAISERHGDTEAFF. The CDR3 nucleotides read TGTGCCATCAGTGAAAGGCACGGAGACACTGAAGCTTTCTTT.

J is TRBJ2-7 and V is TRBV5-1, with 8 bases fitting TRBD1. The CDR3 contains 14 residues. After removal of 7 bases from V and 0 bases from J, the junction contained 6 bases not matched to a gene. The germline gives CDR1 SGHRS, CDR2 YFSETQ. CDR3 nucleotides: TGCGCCAGCCGGGGACAGGCCCTCTCCTACGAGCAGTACTTC. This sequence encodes CASRGQALSYEQYF. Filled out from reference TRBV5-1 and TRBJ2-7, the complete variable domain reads KAGVTQTPRYLIKTRGQQVTLSCSPISGHRSVSWYQQTPGQGLQFLFEYFSETQRNKGNFPGRFSGRQFSNSRSEMNVSTLELGDSALYLCASRGQALSYEQYFGPGTRLTVT.

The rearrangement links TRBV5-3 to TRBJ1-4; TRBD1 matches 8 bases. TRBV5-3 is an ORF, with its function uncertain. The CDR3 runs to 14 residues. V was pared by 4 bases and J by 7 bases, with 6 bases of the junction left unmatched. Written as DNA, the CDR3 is TGTGCCAGAAGCCCCGGACAGGGCCCTGAAAAACTGTTTTTT. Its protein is CARSPGQGPEKLFF.

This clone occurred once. The CDR3 region has the DNA TGTGCCAGTAGTATACAGGGTCTCCGCCGAGGAAGAACAAACTACGAGCAGTACTTC. Its translation is CASSIQGLRRGRTNYEQYF. The chain has TRBV19 and TRBJ2-7; tentative D call: TRBD1 (5 bases). This CDR3 has 19 residues. Looked up from germline, CDR1 is LNHDA and CDR2 is SQIVND (reference sequence). Trimming took off 2 bases at V and 3 bases at J, with 26 bases between the two ends.

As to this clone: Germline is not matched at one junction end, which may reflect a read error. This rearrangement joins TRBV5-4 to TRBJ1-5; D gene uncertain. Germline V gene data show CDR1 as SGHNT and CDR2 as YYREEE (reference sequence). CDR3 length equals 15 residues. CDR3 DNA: TGTGCCAGCAGCTTGGGGCCCTATAGCGATCAGCCCCAGCATTTT. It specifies CASSLGPYSDQPQHF. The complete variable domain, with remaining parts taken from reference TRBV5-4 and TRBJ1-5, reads ETGVTQSPTHLIKTRGQQVTLRCSSQSGHNTVSWYQQALGQGPQFIFQYYREEENGRGNFPPRFSGLQFPNYSSELNVNALELDDSALYLCASSLGPYSDQPQHFGDGTRLSIL.

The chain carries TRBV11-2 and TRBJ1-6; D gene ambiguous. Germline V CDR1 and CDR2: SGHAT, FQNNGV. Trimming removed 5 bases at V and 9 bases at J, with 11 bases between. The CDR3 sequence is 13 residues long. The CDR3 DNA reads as TGTGCCAGCAGCCGCATAGCGGGTTCACCCCTCCACTTT. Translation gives CASSRIAGSPLHF.

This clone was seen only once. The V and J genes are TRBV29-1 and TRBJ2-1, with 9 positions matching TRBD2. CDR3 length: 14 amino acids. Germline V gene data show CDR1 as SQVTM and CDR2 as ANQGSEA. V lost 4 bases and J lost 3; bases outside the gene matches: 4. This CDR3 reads CSVGLTSGYNEQFF. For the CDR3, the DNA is TGCAGCGTTGGTCTGACTAGCGGCTACAATGAGCAGTTCTTC.

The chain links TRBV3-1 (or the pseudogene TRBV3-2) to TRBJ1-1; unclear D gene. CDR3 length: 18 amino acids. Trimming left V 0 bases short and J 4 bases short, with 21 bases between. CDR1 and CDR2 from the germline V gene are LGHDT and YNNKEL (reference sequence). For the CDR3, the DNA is TGTGCCAGCAGCCAAGACCCCCCGACGCCTTGGATTCCCACTGAAGCTTTCTTT. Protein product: CASSQDPPTPWIPTEAFF.

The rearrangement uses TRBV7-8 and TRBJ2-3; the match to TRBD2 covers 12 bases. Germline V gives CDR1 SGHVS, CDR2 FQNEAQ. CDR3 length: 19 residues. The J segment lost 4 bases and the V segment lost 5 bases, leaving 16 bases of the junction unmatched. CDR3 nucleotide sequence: TGTGCCAGCAGCCCCCTGCTAGCGGGAGGGCCGGGGTTGGCAGATACGCAGTATTTT. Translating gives CASSPLLAGGPGLADTQYF. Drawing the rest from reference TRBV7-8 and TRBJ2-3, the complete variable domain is GAGVSQSPRYKVAKRGQDVALRCDPISGHVSLFWYQQALGQGPEFLTYFQNEAQLDKSGLPSDRFFAERPEGSVSTLKIQRTQQEDSAVYLCASSPLLAGGPGLADTQYFGPGTRLTVL.

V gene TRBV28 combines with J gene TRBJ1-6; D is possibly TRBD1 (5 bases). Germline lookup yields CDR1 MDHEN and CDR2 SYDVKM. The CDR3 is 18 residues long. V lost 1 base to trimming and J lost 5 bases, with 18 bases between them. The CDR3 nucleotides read TGTGCCAGCAGTTTATTTGGACACTCCGGTTTAGATAATTCACCCCTCCACTTT. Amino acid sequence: CASSLFGHSGLDNSPLHF.

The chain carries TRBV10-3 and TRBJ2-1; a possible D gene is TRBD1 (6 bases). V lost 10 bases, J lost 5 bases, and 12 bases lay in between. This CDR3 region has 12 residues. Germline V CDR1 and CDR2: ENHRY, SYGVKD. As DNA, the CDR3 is TGTGCCACGGGACATCTAAACAATGAGCAGTTCTTC. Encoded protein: CATGHLNNEQFF.

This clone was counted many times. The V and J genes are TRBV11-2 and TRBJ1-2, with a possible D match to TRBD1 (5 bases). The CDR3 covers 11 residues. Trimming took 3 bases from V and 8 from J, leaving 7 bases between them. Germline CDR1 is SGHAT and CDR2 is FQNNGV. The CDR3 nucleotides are TGTGCCAGCAGCTTCCGGGGGGGCTACACCTTC. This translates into CASSFRGGYTF.

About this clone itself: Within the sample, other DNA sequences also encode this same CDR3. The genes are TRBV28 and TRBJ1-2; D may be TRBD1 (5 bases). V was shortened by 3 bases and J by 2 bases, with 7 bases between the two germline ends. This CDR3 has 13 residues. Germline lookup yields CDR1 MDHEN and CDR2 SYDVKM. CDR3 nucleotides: TGTGCCAGCAGTTTTAGGGGCAACTATGGCTACACCTTC. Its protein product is CASSFRGNYGYTF.

The CDR3 DNA reads TGTGCCAGCAGCTTAGACTCCCTAGGGAAGACCCAGTACTTC. Its translation: CASSLDSLGKTQYF. V and J are TRBV7-9 and TRBJ2-5, with D uncertain. There are 14 residues in the CDR3. V lost 1 base to trimming and J lost 6 bases, with 12 bases between them. Germline V CDR1 and CDR2: SEHNR, FQNEAQ (reference sequence).

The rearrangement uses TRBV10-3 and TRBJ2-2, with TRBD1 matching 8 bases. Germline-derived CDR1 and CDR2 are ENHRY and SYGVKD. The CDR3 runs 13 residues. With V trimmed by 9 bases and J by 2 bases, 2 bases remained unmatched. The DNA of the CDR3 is TGTGCCATGGGGACAGGTAACACCGGGGAGCTGTTTTTT. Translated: CAMGTGNTGELFF.

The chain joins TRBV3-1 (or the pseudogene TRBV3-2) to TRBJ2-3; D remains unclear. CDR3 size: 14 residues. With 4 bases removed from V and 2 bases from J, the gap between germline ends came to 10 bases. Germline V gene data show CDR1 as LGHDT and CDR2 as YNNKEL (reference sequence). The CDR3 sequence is CASSRDLVTDTQYF. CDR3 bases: TGTGCCAGCAGCCGAGATTTGGTCACAGATACGCAGTATTTT.

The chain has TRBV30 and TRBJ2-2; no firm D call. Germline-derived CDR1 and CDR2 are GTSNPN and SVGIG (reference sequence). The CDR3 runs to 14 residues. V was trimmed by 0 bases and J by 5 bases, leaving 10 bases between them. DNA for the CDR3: TGTGCCTGGAGTGTGAACGCGCCGACCGGGGAGCTGTTTTTT. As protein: CAWSVNAPTGELFF.